Shown below are 18 T cell receptor beta chains from a single sample sequenced in a study of T cell repertoires in cytomegalovirus infection. TCRdb used MiXCR to reprocess the reads, holding one entry per CDR3 protein. The sample records just over 150,000 distinct CDR3 sequences, around 20% being singletons. Specimen: PBMCs. These TCRs come from a human donor in good health (CMV status not recorded). Some clones in this sample may be carry-over from other donors' samples.

This chain connects TRBV19 to TRBJ2-3, with D possibly being TRBD1 or TRBD2 (5 bases each). The CDR3 loop spans 13 amino acids. Germline CDR1 is LNHDA and CDR2 is SQIVND (reference sequence). Trimming took off 6 bases at V and 4 bases at J, with 11 bases between the two ends. The CDR3 protein is CASSWGFADTQYF. CDR3 coding DNA: TGTGCCAGTAGCTGGGGGTTCGCAGATACGCAGTATTTT.

Written as DNA, the CDR3 is TGTGCCAGCAGCTCGGAACAAGACTCATTCAATGAGCAGTTCTTC. It encodes CASSSEQDSFNEQFF. The chain joins TRBV11-2 to TRBJ2-1, with unresolved D. Germline CDR1 reads SGHAT; CDR2 reads FQNNGV. With 4 bases removed from V and 6 bases from J, the gap between germline ends came to 16 bases. The CDR3 totals 15 residues.

This clonotype was seen only a few times. The chain employs TRBV4-3 and TRBJ2-7; 7 bases agree with TRBD2. Germline V gives CDR1 LGHNA, CDR2 YSLEER. The V and J ends lost 1 base and 2 bases, in that order; junction bases with no gene match: 8. The CDR3 extends over 16 amino acids. CDR3 DNA sequence: TGCGCCAGCAGCCAAGCTCAAACTAGCGTCACCTACGAGCAGTACTTC. Residues: CASSQAQTSVTYEQYF.

The rearrangement links TRBV28 to TRBJ2-3; D is unclear. V lost 5 bases and J lost 3, with 18 bases in between. Germline V gene lookup returns CDR1 MDHEN and CDR2 SYDVKM. This CDR3 comprises 16 residues. The CDR3 is CASSPKGLAFTDTQYF. The DNA of the CDR3 is TGTGCCAGCAGTCCAAAGGGTTTAGCATTTACAGATACGCAGTATTTT.

In the case of this clonotype: A much larger clonotype is one base distant, so this may be a read error. The CDR3 region has the DNA TGTGCCAGCAGACGCCAGGGAGGGCTCGTCACAGATACGCAGTATTTT. This sequence encodes CASRRQGGLVTDTQYF. The rearrangement joins TRBV7-2 to TRBJ2-3, with 7 nucleotides matching TRBD2. The junction had 11 bases not matched to a gene; V was cut back by 6 bases and J by 2 bases. Germline CDR1 SGHTA, CDR2 FQGNSA. There are 16 residues in the CDR3.

This sequence joins TRBV7-8 and TRBJ2-2; TRBD1 is a possible D gene (6 bases). Germline V CDR1 and CDR2: SGHVS, FQNEAQ. Trimming left V 2 bases short and J 4 bases short, with 20 bases between. This CDR3 has 18 residues. CDR3 nucleotide sequence: TGTGCCAGCAGCTTATCCGGGACACCACGGCGGCGCACCGGGGAGCTGTTTTTT. Translation: CASSLSGTPRRRTGELFF.

The chain uses TRBV30 and TRBJ1-2; D gene ambiguous. V was cut by 0 bases and J by 4 bases, with 6 bases left in between. The CDR3 spans 12 residues. Germline CDR1 and CDR2: GTSNPN and SVGIG (reference sequence). CDR3 in amino acids: CAWSVELYGYTF. Written as DNA, the CDR3 is TGTGCCTGGAGTGTAGAGCTCTATGGCTACACCTTC.

V and J are TRBV5-1 and TRBJ2-1; D is possibly TRBD2 (5 bases). The CDR3 runs 15 residues. Per germline, CDR1 SGHRS and CDR2 YFSETQ. Trimming stripped 0 bases from V and 8 bases from J, with 15 bases between. DNA for the CDR3: TGCGCCAGCAGCTTGGATAGCGTACTGGTTGATGAGCAGTTCTTC. Amino acids: CASSLDSVLVDEQFF.

The sample holds many counts of this clonotype. The chain has TRBV20-1 and TRBJ2-1, with 7 bases lining up with TRBD2. The CDR3 totals 15 residues. V dropped 3 bases and J dropped 5; count of bases not matched to a gene: 10. Germline CDR1 and CDR2: DFQATT and SNEGSKA (reference sequence). The CDR3 nucleotides read TGCAGTGCTAGTCCTGGCGGGAGTCCTAACAATGAGCAGTTCTTC. It encodes CSASPGGSPNNEQFF.

This chain joins TRBV5-1 and TRBJ2-5; TRBD2 matches at 8 bases. The germline V gene encodes CDR1 SGHRS and CDR2 YFSETQ. CDR3 length: 14 amino acids. Unmatched junction bases numbered 2, after V lost 2 bases and J lost 2 bases. This CDR3 is CASSFTSGQETQYF. The CDR3 bases are TGCGCCAGCAGCTTTACTAGCGGACAAGAGACCCAGTACTTC.

This clonotype appeared many times. The V call is TRBV11-2, the J call TRBJ1-5; D perhaps matches TRBD1 (6 bases). The germline V gene has CDR1 SGHAT and CDR2 FQNNGV. CDR3 length equals 15 residues. V lost 0 bases and J lost 4, with 10 bases in between. The CDR3 DNA follows: TGTGCCAGCAGCTTAGATTTGGACAGTAATCAGCCCCAGCATTTT. Protein product: CASSLDLDSNQPQHF.

The V gene is TRBV28, the J gene TRBJ2-7; D gene uncertain. The CDR3 extends over 11 amino acids. Trimming cost V 5 bases and J 3 bases, with 5 bases left between them. CDR1 and CDR2 (germline): MDHEN, SYDVKM. DNA of the CDR3: TGTGCCAGCAGTCACCACTACGAGCAGTACTTC. It encodes CASSHHYEQYF.

Ten or more counts support this clonotype. The V and J genes are TRBV7-9 and TRBJ2-3, with D perhaps given as TRBD1 or TRBD2 (5 bases each). Trimming stripped 6 bases from V and 2 bases from J, with 9 bases between. The CDR3 loop spans 13 amino acids. Looked up from germline, CDR1 is SEHNR and CDR2 is FQNEAQ (reference sequence). The CDR3 DNA sequence: TGTGCCAGCAGGGGGACCGCCACAGATACGCAGTATTTT. Translation: CASRGTATDTQYF.

This clonotype was detected a few times. This chain uses TRBV3-1 with TRBJ2-1; D perhaps matches TRBD2 (5 bases). The CDR3 contains 17 residues. Germline values: CDR1 LGHDT, CDR2 YNNKEL (reference sequence). V was cut by 1 base and J by 1 base, with 14 bases left in between. Here the CDR3 reads CASSQVTVGASYNEQFF. The CDR3 nucleotides are TGTGCCAGCAGCCAAGTCACAGTGGGAGCTTCCTACAATGAGCAGTTCTTC.

The V gene is TRBV20-1, the J gene TRBJ1-2; no definite D call. This CDR3 comprises 10 residues. V was trimmed by 5 bases and J by 8 bases, leaving 9 bases between them. Germline CDR1 is DFQATT and CDR2 is SNEGSKA (reference sequence). The chain's CDR3 is CSASSGGYTF. CDR3 coding DNA: TGCAGTGCTTCGAGTGGGGGCTACACCTTC.

In the case of this clonotype: Germline is not matched at one junction end, which may reflect a read error. The V call is TRBV6-6, the J call TRBJ2-7, with 11 bases matching TRBD1. There are 16 residues in the CDR3. Germline CDR1 reads MNHNY; CDR2 reads SVGAGI (reference sequence). CDR3 region: CTSSYKGQGGAYEQYF. The CDR3 bases are TGTACCAGCAGTTACAAGGGACAGGGGGGTGCGTACGAGCAGTACTTC.

Turning to this clonotype: It may be a read error: a sequence one base away is much more abundant. The chain has TRBV7-8 and TRBJ1-3; D is unresolved. The length of the CDR3 is 12 residues. The germline V gene has CDR1 SGHVS and CDR2 FQNEAQ. The CDR3 sequence is CASSFAGNIIYF. CDR3 sequence (DNA): TGTGCCAGCAGCTTCGCGGGAAACATCATATATTTT.

The chain employs TRBV7-8 and TRBJ1-5; tentative D call: TRBD1 (6 bases). The CDR3 has 15 amino acids. V lost 7 bases, J lost 4 bases, and 17 bases lay in between. The germline V gene encodes CDR1 SGHVS and CDR2 FQNEAQ. This CDR3 reads CASTPNGGGNQPQHF. CDR3 coding DNA: TGTGCCAGCACCCCCAACGGGGGCGGTAATCAGCCCCAGCATTTT.